The table lists the clone carrying this T cell receptor beta chain with a count of one. The entry originates in a study of PD-1 blockade in mismatch repair-deficient tumors. This CDR3 region has 11 residues. Per the germline V gene, CDR1 is MGHDK and CDR2 is SYGVNS. V was trimmed by 5 bases and J by 12 bases, leaving 11 bases between them. Using immunoSEQ multiplex PCR, the repertoire was profiled, and TCRdb retains in-frame clones only, with some absent. The sample lists around 50,000 clones; 78% were seen once. This clonotype originated in an adult with mismatch repair-deficient cancer. This specimen consisted of peripheral blood, obtained 4 weeks after starting pembrolizumab. The V call is TRBV25-1, the J call TRBJ2-1; maybe TRBD2 (6 bases). The chain's CDR3 is CASSFRDLQFF. CDR3 nucleotide sequence: TGTGCCAGCAGTTTCCGGGACTTGCAGTTCTTC. The full variable domain, its missing parts supplied by reference TRBV25-1 and TRBJ2-1, is EADIYQTPRYLVIGTGKKITLECSQTMGHDKMYWYQQDPGMELHLIHYSYGVNSTEKGDLSSESTVSRIRTEHFPLTLESARPSHTSQYLCASSFRDLQFFGPGTRLTVL.